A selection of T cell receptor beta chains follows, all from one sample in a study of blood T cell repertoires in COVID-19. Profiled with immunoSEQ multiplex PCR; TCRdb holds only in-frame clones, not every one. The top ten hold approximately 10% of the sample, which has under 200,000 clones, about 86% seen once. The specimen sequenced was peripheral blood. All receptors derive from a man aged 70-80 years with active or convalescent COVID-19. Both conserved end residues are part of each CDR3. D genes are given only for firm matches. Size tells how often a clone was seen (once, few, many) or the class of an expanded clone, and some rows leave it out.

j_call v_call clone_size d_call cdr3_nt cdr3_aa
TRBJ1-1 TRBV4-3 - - TGCGCCAGCAGCCAACTACCGGGACAAGGAGCTTTCTTT CASSQLPGQGAFF
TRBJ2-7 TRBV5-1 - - TGCGCCAGCAGCCCAGACAAGTTTAACTACGAGCAGTACTTC CASSPDKFNYEQYF
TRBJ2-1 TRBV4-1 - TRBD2 TGCGCCAGCAGCCAGCCGGGGACTAGCGGTCGGAATGAGCAGTTCTTC CASSQPGTSGRNEQFF
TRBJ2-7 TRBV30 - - TGTGCCTGGAGATTTCCCCGGGAAAGTTCCTACGAGCAGTACTTC CAWRFPRESSYEQYF
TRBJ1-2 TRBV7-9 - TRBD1 TGTGCCAGCAGCCGGACAGGGGGCGACTATGGCTACACCTTC CASSRTGGDYGYTF
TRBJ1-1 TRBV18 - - TGTGCCAGCTCACCTGACAGCTACACTGAAGCTTTCTTT CASSPDSYTEAFF
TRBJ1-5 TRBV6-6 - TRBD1 TGTGCCAGCAGTGCGACAGGGTGGGGCGATCAGCCCCAGCATTTT CASSATGWGDQPQHF
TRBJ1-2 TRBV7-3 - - TGTGCCAGCAGCTTAGGGGCCAGGGCTAATGGCGGCTACACCTTC CASSLGARANGGYTF
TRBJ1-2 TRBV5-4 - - TGTGCCAGCAGCTTTCCCAGGGGTGACGGCTACACCTTC CASSFPRGDGYTF
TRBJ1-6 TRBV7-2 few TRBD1 TGTGCCAGCAGCCCGGGACAGGGGAGGCCGTATTCACCCCTCCACTTT CASSPGQGRPYSPLHF
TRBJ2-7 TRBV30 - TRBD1 TGTGCCGGGGACAGGGGGGCGCGGGAGCAGTACTTC CAGDRGAREQYF
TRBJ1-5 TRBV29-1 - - TGCAGCGTTGCGGGGAATAGCAATCAGCCCCAGCATTTT CSVAGNSNQPQHF
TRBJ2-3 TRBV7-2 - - TGTGCCAGCAGCCCCTGGCCGCCAGATACGCAGTATTTT CASSPWPPDTQYF
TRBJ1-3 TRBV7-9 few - TGTGCCAGCAGCTTGCCCGGTCTCTCTGGAAACACCATATATTTT CASSLPGLSGNTIYF
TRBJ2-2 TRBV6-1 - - TGTGCCAGCAGTGAAGTAGAGGGATCGGGCGGGGAGCTGTTTTTT CASSEVEGSGGELFF
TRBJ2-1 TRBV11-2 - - TGTGCCAGCAGCTCGGACTACAACAATGAGCAGTTCTTC CASSSDYNNEQFF
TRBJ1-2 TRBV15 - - TGTGCCACCAGCAGAGAAGACTACGGCTACACCTTC CATSREDYGYTF
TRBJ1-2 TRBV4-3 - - TGCGCCAGCAGCCGGACAATACCTTTGGACTATGGCTACACCTTC CASSRTIPLDYGYTF
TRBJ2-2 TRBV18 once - TGTGCCAGCTCACCACAGGCGCAGGGAAACACCGGGGAGCTGTTTTTT CASSPQAQGNTGELFF
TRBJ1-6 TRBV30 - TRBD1 TGTGCCTGGAGTCCACGGACAGGGCTAAATTCACCCCTCCACTTT CAWSPRTGLNSPLHF
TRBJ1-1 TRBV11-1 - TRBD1 TGTGCCAGCAGCCTGGGACAGGGGCTCGCCTCTGAAGCTTTCTTT CASSLGQGLASEAFF
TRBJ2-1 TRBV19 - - TGTGCCAGTAGTACCCCCCATGGGGCGGGGACAGTCTACAATGAGCAGTTCTTC CASSTPHGAGTVYNEQFF
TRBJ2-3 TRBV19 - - TGTGCCAGTTCTAAACCGGGATCACTCACAGATACGCAGTATTTT CASSKPGSLTDTQYF
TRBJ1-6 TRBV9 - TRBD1 TGTGCCAGCAGCGTAGAGGGACAGGACTCCGGTTCACCCCTCCACTTT CASSVEGQDSGSPLHF
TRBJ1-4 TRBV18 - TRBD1 TGTGCCAGCTCATTATCGGGGACAGGGTATGAAAAACTGTTTTTT CASSLSGTGYEKLFF
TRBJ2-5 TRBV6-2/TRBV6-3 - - TGTGCCAGCAGCCCCGGGACACTGATACAAGAGACCCAGTACTTC CASSPGTLIQETQYF
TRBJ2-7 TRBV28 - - TGTGCCAGCAGGGAGCCCCTCTCCTACGAGCAGTACTTC CASREPLSYEQYF
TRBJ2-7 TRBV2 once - TGTGCCAGCAGTGTTAACAGCTACGAGCAGTACTTC CASSVNSYEQYF
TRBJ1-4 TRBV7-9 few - TGTGCCATTTCCCCCGGGACACAGGATATAGGAGCTAATGAAAAACTGTTTTTT CAISPGTQDIGANEKLFF
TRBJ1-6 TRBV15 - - TGTGCCACCAGCAGAAAAGACTATCTTGGCTCACCCCTCCACTTT CATSRKDYLGSPLHF
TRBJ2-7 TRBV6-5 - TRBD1 TGTGCCAGCAGACCCCCCGGGACAGTCTCCTACGAGCAGTACTTC CASRPPGTVSYEQYF
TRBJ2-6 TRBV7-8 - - TGTGCCAGCAGCCAGCGCGGCGGCCCTCCTGGGGCCAACGTCCTGACTTTC CASSQRGGPPGANVLTF
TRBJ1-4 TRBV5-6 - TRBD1 TGTGCCAGCAGCTGGCGGACAGGGTCTAATGAAAAACTGTTTTTT CASSWRTGSNEKLFF
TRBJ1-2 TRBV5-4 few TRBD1 TGTGCCAGCAGACGGGACAGGGGGCAGGATGGCTACACCTTC CASRRDRGQDGYTF
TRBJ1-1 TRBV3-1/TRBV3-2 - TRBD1 TGTGCCAGCAGCGGACAGGCGAACACTGAAGCTTTCTTT CASSGQANTEAFF
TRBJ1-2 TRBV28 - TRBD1 TGTGCCAGTGTTAGGGACAGGGTAGGCGGCTACACCTTC CASVRDRVGGYTF
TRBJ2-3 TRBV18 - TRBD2 TGTGCCAGCTCATCACAGCGGGAGGCCTTTTCTAGCACAGATACGCAGTATTTT CASSSQREAFSSTDTQYF
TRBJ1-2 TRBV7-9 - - TGTGCCAGCAGCTTACCCCCAGGGTCTGCAGGGATCTATGGCTACACCTTC CASSLPPGSAGIYGYTF
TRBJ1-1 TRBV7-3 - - TGTGCCAGCAGCTTCTTTGAGGGGGCTGAAGCTTTCTTT CASSFFEGAEAFF
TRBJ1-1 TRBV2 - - TGTGCCAGCAGTGATGAGGACTACACTGAAGCTTTCTTT CASSDEDYTEAFF